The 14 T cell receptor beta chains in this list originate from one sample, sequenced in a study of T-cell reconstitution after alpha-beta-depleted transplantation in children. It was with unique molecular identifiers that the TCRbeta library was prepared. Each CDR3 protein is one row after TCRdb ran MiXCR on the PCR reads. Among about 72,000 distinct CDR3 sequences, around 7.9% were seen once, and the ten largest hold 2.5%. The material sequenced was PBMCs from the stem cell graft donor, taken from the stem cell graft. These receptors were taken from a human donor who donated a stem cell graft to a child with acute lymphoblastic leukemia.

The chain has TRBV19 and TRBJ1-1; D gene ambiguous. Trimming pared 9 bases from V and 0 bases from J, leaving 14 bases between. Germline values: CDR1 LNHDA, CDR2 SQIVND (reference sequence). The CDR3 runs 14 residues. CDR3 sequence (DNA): TGTGCCAGCCTAACCACCGACTTGAACACTGAAGCTTTCTTT. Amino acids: CASLTTDLNTEAFF.

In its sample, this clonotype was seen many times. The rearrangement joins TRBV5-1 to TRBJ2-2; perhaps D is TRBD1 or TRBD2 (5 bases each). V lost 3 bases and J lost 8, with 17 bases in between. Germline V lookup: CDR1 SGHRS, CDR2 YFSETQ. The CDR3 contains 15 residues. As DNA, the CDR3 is TGCGCCAGCAGCTCCGGGGACCGATCGGTTGGGGAGCTGTTTTTT. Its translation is CASSSGDRSVGELFF. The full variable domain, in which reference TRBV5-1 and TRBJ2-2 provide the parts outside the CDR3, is KAGVTQTPRYLIKTRGQQVTLSCSPISGHRSVSWYQQTPGQGLQFLFEYFSETQRNKGNFPGRFSGRQFSNSRSEMNVSTLELGDSALYLCASSSGDRSVGELFFGEGSRLTVL.

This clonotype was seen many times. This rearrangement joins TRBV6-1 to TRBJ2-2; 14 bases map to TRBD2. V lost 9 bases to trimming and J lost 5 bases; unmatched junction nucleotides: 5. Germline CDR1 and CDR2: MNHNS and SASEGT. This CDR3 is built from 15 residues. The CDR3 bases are TGTGCCAGTAACCGACTAGCGGGAGGGACCGGGGAGCTGTTTTTT. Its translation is CASNRLAGGTGELFF.

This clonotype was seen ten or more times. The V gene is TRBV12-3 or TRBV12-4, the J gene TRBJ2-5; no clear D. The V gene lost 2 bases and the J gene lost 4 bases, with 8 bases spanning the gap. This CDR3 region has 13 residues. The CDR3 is CASSLYHAETQYF. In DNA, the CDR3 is TGTGCCAGCAGTTTATACCACGCAGAGACCCAGTACTTC.

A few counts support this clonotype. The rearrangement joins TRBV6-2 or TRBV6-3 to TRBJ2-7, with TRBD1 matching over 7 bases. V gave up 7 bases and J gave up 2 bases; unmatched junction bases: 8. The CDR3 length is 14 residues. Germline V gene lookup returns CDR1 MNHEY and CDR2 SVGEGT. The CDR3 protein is CASTNRDSAYEQYF. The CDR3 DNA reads TGTGCCAGCACGAACCGGGACAGCGCCTACGAGCAGTACTTC.

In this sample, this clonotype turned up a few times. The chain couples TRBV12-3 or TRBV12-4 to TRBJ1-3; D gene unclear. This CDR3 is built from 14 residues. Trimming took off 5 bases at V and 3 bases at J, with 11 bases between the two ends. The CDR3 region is CASSLGVFGNTIYF. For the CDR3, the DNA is TGTGCCAGCAGTCTTGGGGTATTTGGAAACACCATATATTTT.

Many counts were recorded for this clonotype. The CDR3 reads CASSLVTGGNNSPLHF. The CDR3 nucleotides are TGCGCCAGCAGCTTGGTGACAGGGGGCAATAATTCACCCCTCCACTTT. The gene calls are TRBV5-1 and TRBJ1-6; TRBD1 agrees at 10 bases. The V gene end was trimmed by 0 bases and the J gene end by 5 bases; junction bases not matched to a gene: 2. The CDR3 has 16 residues. Per the germline V gene, CDR1 is SGHRS and CDR2 is YFSETQ. The variable domain in full, completed from reference TRBV5-1 and TRBJ1-6, reads KAGVTQTPRYLIKTRGQQVTLSCSPISGHRSVSWYQQTPGQGLQFLFEYFSETQRNKGNFPGRFSGRQFSNSRSEMNVSTLELGDSALYLCASSLVTGGNNSPLHFGNGTRLTVT.

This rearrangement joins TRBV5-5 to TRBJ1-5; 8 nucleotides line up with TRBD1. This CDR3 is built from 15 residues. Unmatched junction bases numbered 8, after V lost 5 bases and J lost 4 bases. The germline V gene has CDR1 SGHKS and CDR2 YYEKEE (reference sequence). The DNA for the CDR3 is TGTGCCAGCAGGGGATACGGGACAGGTAATCAGCCCCAGCATTTT. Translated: CASRGYGTGNQPQHF.

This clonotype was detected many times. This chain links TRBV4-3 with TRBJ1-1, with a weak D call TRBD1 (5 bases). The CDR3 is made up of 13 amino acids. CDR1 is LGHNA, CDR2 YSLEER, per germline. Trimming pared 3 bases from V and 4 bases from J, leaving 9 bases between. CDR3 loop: CASSHQRGTEAFF. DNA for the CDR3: TGCGCCAGCAGCCATCAAAGGGGCACTGAAGCTTTCTTT.

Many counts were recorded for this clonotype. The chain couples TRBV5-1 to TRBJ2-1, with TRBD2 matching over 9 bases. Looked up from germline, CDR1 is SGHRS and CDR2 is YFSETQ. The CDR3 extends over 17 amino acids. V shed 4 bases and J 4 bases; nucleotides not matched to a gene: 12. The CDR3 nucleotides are TGCGCCAGCAGCGGCCGAAAGGCGGGGGGGCCGTACAATGAGCAGTTCTTC. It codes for CASSGRKAGGPYNEQFF.

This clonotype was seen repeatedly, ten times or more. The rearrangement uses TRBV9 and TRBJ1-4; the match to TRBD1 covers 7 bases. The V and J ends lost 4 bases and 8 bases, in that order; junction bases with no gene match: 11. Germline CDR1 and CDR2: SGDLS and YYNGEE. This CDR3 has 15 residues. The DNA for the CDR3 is TGTGCCAGCAGCCCGTCGGTCAGGGGGGACGAAAAACTGTTTTTT. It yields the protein CASSPSVRGDEKLFF.

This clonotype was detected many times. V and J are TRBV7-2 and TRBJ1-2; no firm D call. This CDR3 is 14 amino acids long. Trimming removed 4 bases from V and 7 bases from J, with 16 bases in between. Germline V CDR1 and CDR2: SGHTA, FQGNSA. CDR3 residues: CASSSSKSAGGYTF. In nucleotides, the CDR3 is TGTGCCAGCAGCTCCTCAAAGTCTGCTGGTGGCTACACCTTC.

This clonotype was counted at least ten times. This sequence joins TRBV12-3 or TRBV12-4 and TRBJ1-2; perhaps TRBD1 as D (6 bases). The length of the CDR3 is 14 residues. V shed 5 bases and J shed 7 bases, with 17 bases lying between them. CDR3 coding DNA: TGTGCCAGCAGTACCGGGACATCCGTCGGTGGCTACACCTTC. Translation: CASSTGTSVGGYTF.

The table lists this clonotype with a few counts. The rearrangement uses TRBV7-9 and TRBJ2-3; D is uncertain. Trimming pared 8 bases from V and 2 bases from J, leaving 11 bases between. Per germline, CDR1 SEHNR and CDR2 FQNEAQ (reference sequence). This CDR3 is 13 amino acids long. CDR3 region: CASGEPFTDTQYF. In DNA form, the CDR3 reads TGTGCCAGCGGCGAACCATTCACAGATACGCAGTATTTT.